What follows is one TCR beta chain and its context. This sample is drawn from a study of blood T cell repertoires in COVID-19. Overall study: Material from acute and convalescent COVID-19 was sourced from the United States, Italy and Spain. In each case, the material was cDNA or gDNA derived from T cells, B-cell-depleted T cells, or PBMCs.

In the study's own analysis: Researchers report that nucleated cell counts were estimated from reference gene primer amplification. The data were produced by immunoSEQ multiplex PCR, yet TCRdb's version contains in-frame clones alone and is incomplete. V, J and clone size derive from that table, while D and trimming were established from the DNA sequence. The sample includes some 150,000 clones, roughly nine tenths of them seen just once. Germline V gene data show CDR1 as MNHNS and CDR2 as SASEGT. V gave up 3 bases and J gave up 2 bases, with 11 bases separating them. There are 14 residues in the CDR3.

The receptor was derived from an older woman with acute or convalescent COVID-19. Source material: peripheral blood. The rearrangement joins TRBV6-1 to TRBJ2-7; tentatively, D is TRBD2 (6 bases). This chain's CDR3 is CASSELGGPYEQYF. The CDR3 DNA is TGTGCCAGCAGTGAGTTGGGGGGACCCTACGAGCAGTACTTC.